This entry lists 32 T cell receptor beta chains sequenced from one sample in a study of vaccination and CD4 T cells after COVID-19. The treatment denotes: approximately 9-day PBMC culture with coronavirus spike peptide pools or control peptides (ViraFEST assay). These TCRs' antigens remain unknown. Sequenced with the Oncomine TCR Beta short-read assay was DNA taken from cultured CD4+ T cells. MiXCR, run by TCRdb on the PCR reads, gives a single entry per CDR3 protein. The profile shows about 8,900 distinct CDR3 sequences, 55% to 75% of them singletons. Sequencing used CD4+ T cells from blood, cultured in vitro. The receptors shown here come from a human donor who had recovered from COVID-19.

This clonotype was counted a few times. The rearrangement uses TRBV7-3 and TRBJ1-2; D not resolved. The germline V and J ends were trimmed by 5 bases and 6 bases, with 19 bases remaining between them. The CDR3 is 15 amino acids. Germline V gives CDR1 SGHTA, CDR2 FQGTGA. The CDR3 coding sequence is TGTGCCAGCAGCCCTACCTCCGGGGAAGTCCATGGCTACACCTTC. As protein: CASSPTSGEVHGYTF.

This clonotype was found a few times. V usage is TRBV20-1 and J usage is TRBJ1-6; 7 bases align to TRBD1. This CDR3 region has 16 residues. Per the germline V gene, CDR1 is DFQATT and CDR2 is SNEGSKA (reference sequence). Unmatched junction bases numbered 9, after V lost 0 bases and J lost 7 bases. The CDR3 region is CSARDGQQGVNSPLHF. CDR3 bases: TGCAGTGCTAGAGATGGCCAGCAGGGGGTGAATTCACCCCTCCACTTT.

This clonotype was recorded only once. Here the CDR3 reads CSARPRGLARDWYQETQYF. Written as DNA, the CDR3 is TGCAGTGCTAGACCCCGAGGACTAGCACGGGACTGGTACCAAGAGACCCAGTACTTC. This chain uses TRBV20-1 with TRBJ2-5, with 8 bases aligning to TRBD2. Trimming at V came to 2 bases and at J to 0 bases, leaving 17 bases not matched to a gene. The length of the CDR3 is 19 residues. Looked up from germline, CDR1 is DFQATT and CDR2 is SNEGSKA (reference sequence).

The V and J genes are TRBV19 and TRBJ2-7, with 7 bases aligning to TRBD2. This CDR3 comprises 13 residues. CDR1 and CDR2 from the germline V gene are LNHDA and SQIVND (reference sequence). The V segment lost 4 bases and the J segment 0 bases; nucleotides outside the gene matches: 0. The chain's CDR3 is CASSSGSSYEQYF. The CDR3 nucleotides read TGTGCCAGTAGTAGCGGGAGCTCCTACGAGCAGTACTTC.

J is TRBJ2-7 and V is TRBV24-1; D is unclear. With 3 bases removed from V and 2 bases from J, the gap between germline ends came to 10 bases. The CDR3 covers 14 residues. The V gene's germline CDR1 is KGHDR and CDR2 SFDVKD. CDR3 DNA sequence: TGTGCCACCAGTGATCCCTCGGGTACCTACGAGCAGTACTTC. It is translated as CATSDPSGTYEQYF.

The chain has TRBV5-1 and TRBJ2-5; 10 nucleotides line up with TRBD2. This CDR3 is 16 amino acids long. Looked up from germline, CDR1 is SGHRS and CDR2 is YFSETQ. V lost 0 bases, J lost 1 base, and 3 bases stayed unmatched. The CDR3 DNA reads TGCGCCAGCAGCTTGGTCACTAGCGGGACCCAAGAGACCCAGTACTTC. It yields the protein CASSLVTSGTQETQYF.

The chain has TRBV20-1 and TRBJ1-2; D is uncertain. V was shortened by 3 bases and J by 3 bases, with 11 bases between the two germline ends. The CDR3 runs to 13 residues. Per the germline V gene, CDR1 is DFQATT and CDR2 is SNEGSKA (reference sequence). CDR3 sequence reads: CSASTSGDYGYTF. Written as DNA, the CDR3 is TGCAGTGCTAGTACCTCAGGAGACTATGGCTACACCTTC.

CDR3 region: CASSLTDNRSYNSPLHF. The DNA for the CDR3 is TGTGCCAGCAGTTTAACGGACAACCGCTCCTATAATTCACCCCTCCACTTT. This sequence joins TRBV28 and TRBJ1-6; a weak D match, TRBD1 (5 bases). The CDR3 sequence is 17 residues long. CDR1 and CDR2 from the germline V gene are MDHEN and SYDVKM. V was shortened by 2 bases and J by 0 bases, with 11 bases between the two germline ends.

The DNA of the CDR3 is TGTGCCAGAAGCCCCGGACTAGGGGGTGAAGCTTTCTTT. It translates to CARSPGLGGEAFF. The rearrangement links TRBV5-3 to TRBJ1-1, with D possibly TRBD1 on 6 matching bases. TRBV5-3 is designated an ORF whose function remains uncertain. The CDR3 is 13 amino acids. Trimming stripped 4 bases from V and 7 bases from J, with 14 bases between.

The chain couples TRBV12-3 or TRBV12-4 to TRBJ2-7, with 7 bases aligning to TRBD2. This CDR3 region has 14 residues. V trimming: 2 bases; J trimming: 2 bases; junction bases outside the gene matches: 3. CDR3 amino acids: CASSLPSGTYEQYF. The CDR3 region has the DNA TGTGCCAGCAGTTTACCTAGCGGTACCTACGAGCAGTACTTC.

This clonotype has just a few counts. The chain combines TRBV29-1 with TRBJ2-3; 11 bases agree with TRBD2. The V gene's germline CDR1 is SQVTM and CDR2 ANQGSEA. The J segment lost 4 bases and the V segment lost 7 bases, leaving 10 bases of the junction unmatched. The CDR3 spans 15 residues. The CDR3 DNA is TGCAGCGCCTCACTAGCGGGAGTAGTGGCAGATACGCAGTATTTT. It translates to CSASLAGVVADTQYF.

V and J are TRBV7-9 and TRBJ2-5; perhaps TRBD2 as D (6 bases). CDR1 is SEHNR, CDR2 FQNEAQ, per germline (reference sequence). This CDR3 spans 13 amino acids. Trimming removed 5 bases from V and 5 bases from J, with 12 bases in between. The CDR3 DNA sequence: TGTGCCAGCAGCCCTGGGAGGTCGGAGACCCAGTACTTC. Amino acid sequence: CASSPGRSETQYF.

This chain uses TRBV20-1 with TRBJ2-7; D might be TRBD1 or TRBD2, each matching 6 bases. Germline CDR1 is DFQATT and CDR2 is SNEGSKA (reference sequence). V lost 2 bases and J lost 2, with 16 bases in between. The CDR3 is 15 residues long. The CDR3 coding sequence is TGCAGTGCTAGAAAGGGGGGACACCTCACCTACGAGCAGTACTTC. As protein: CSARKGGHLTYEQYF.

DNA of the CDR3: TGTGCCAGCAGCTTAGGAGCGGGGGGTAGAGAGCAGTACTTC. Its protein is CASSLGAGGREQYF. V is TRBV7-2 and J is TRBJ2-7, with TRBD2 matching over 9 bases. The V gene end was trimmed by 1 base and the J gene end by 7 bases; junction bases not matched to a gene: 5. Germline V CDR1 and CDR2: SGHTA, FQGNSA. This CDR3 spans 14 amino acids.

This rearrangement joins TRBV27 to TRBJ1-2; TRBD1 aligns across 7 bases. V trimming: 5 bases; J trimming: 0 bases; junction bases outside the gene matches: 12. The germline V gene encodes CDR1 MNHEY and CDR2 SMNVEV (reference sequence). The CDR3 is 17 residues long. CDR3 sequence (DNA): TGTGCCAGCAGTCCGGGACAGCCGGCTAGGGCTAACTATGGCTACACCTTC. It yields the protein CASSPGQPARANYGYTF.

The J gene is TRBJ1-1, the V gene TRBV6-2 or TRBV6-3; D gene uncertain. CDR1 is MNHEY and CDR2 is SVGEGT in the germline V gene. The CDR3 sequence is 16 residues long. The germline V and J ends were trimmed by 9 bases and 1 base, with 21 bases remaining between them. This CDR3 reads CASRLIGGTGNTEAFF. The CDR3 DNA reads TGTGCCAGTCGGCTTATCGGCGGCACCGGGAACACTGAAGCTTTCTTT.

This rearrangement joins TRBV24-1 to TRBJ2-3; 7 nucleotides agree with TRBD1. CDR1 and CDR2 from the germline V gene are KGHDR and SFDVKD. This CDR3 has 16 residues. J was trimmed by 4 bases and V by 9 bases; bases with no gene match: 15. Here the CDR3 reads CATGRATGSAADTQYF. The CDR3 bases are TGTGCCACCGGGCGCGCGACAGGGTCTGCCGCAGATACGCAGTATTTT.

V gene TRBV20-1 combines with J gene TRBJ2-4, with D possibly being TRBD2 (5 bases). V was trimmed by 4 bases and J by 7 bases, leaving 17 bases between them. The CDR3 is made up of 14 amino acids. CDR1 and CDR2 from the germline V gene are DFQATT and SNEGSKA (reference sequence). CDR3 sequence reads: CSANLLVALNIQYF. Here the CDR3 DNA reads TGCAGTGCTAATTTACTAGTGGCTTTGAACATTCAGTACTTC.

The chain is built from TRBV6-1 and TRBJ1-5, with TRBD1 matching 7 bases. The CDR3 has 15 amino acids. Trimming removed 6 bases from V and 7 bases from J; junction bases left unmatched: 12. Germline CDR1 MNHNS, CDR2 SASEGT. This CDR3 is CASRGFGQVLQPQHF. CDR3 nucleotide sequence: TGTGCCAGCAGGGGCTTTGGACAGGTTCTACAGCCCCAGCATTTT.

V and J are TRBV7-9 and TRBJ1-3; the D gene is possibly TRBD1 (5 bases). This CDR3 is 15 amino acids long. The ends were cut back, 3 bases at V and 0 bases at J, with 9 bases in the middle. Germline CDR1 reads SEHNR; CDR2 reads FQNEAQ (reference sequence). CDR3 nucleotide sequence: TGTGCCAGCAGCTTTACCAGGGACTCTGGAAACACCATATATTTT. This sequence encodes CASSFTRDSGNTIYF.

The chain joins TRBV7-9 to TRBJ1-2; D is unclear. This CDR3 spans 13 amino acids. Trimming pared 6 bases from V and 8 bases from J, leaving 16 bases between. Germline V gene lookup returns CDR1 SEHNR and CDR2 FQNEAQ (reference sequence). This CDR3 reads CASSPPILKGYTF. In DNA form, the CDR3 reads TGTGCCAGCAGTCCCCCCATCTTAAAGGGCTACACCTTC.

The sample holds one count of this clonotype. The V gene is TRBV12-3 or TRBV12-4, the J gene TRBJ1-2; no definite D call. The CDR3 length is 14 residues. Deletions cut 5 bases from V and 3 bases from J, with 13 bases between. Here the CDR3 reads CASSPVRVHYGYTF. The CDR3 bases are TGTGCCAGCAGTCCCGTGCGGGTGCACTATGGCTACACCTTC.

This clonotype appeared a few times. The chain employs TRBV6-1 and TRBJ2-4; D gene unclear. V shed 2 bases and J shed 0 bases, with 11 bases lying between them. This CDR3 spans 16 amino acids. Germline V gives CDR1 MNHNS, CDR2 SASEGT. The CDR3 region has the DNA TGTGCCAGCAGTGAAACCTACAGCGTAGCCAAAAACATTCAGTACTTC. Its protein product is CASSETYSVAKNIQYF.

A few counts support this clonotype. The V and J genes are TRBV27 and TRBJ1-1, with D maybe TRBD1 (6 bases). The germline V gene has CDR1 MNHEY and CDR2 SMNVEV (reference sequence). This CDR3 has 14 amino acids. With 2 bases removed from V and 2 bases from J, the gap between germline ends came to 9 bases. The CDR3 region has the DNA TGTGCCAGCAGTTTAAGGGGGATCAACACTGAAGCTTTCTTT. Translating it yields CASSLRGINTEAFF.

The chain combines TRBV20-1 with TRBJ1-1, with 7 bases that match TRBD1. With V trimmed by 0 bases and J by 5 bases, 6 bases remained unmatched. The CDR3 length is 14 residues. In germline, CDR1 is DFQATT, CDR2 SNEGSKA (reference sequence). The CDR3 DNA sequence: TGCAGTGCTAGAGATCGGAGGGGGCTGACTGAAGCTTTCTTT. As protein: CSARDRRGLTEAFF.

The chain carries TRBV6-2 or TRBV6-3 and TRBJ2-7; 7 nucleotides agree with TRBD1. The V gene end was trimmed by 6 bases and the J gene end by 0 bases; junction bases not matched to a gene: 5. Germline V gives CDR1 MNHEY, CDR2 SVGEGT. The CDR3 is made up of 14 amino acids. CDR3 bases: TGTGCCAGCAGCCTACAGGGGTCCTCCTACGAGCAGTACTTC. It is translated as CASSLQGSSYEQYF.

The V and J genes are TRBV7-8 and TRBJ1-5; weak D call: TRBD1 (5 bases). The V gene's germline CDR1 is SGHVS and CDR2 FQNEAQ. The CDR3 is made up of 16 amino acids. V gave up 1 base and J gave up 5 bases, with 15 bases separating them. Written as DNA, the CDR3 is TGTGCCAGCAGCTTAGGTCGCAGGGACGCGGATCAGCCCCAGCATTTT. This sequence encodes CASSLGRRDADQPQHF.

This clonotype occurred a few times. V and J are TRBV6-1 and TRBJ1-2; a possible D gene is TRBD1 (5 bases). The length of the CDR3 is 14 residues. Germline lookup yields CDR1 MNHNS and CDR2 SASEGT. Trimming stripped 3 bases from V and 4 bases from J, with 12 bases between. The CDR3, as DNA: TGTGCCAGCAGTGACCACAGGTTAACCTATGGCTACACCTTC. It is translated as CASSDHRLTYGYTF.

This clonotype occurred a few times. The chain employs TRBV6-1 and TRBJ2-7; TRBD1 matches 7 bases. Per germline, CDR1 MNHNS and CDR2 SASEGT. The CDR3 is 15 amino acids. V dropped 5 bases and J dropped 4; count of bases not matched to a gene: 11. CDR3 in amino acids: CASSRSGQASYEQYF. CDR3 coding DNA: TGTGCCAGCAGTAGATCCGGACAGGCGAGTTACGAGCAGTACTTC.

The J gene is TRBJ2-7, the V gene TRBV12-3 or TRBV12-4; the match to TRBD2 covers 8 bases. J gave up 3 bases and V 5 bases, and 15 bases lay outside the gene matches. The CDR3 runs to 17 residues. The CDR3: CASSPWRAGGLHYEQYF. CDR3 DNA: TGTGCCAGCAGTCCCTGGAGGGCGGGGGGCCTTCACTACGAGCAGTACTTC.

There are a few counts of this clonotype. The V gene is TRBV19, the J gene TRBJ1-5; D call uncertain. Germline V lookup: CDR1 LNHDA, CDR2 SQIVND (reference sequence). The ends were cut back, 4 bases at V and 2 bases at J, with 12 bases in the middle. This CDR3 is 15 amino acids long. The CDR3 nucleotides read TGTGCCAGTAGTACCACTGACGGCGGCAATCAGCCCCAGCATTTT. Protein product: CASSTTDGGNQPQHF.

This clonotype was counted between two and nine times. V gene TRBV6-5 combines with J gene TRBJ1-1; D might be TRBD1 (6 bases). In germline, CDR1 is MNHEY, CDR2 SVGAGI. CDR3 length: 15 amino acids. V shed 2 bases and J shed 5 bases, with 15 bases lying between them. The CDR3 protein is CASSYTGTGKTEAFF. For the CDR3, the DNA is TGTGCCAGCAGTTACACTGGAACAGGGAAAACTGAAGCTTTCTTT.